This is a list of T cell receptor beta chains from one sample in a study of blood T cell repertoires in COVID-19. Libraries were prepared by immunoSEQ multiplex PCR; TCRdb keeps only in-frame clonotypes and omits some of them. This table has around 180,000 clones, approximately 77% appearing once. Sequencing input: peripheral blood. These receptor sequences come from a woman older than 75 with active or convalescent COVID-19. The CDR3 runs from the conserved cysteine through the conserved F or W. The order of the fields is clone size, V gene, D gene, J gene, CDR3 protein, CDR3 DNA. D genes are given only for firm matches. Size is omitted from some rows. Given values are once, few, many or a class for expanded clones.

size: once
V: TRBV5-1
D: TRBD2
J: TRBJ2-1
CDR3: CASSLVGGRGYNEQFF
DNA: TGCGCCAGCAGCTTGGTGGGCGGGAGAGGCTACAATGAGCAGTTCTTC

size: NA
V: TRBV7-2
D: NA
J: TRBJ2-1
CDR3: CASSQSSTNNEQFF
DNA: TGTGCCAGCAGCCAATCCAGTACGAACAATGAGCAGTTCTTC

size: NA
V: TRBV10-3
D: TRBD1
J: TRBJ2-7
CDR3: CAISGTGGSYEQYF
DNA: TGTGCCATCAGTGGTACAGGGGGCTCCTACGAGCAGTACTTC

size: NA
V: TRBV7-6
D: NA
J: TRBJ2-1
CDR3: CASTAQQGNEQFF
DNA: TGTGCCAGCACCGCCCAACAGGGTAATGAGCAGTTCTTC

size: NA
V: TRBV2
D: TRBD2
J: TRBJ2-1
CDR3: CASSESLAVGYNEQFF
DNA: TGTGCCAGCAGTGAAAGCCTAGCGGTGGGTTACAATGAGCAGTTCTTC

size: NA
V: TRBV10-3
D: TRBD1
J: TRBJ1-1
CDR3: CAISEDRGGNTEAFF
DNA: TGTGCCATCAGTGAAGACAGGGGTGGGAACACTGAAGCTTTCTTT

size: NA
V: TRBV6-1
D: TRBD1
J: TRBJ1-2
CDR3: CASSEAGTGAGYGYTF
DNA: TGTGCCAGCAGTGAAGCCGGGACAGGGGCTGGCTATGGCTACACCTTC

size: NA
V: TRBV7-2
D: NA
J: TRBJ1-2
CDR3: CASSLVPGGANYGYTF
DNA: TGTGCCAGCAGCTTAGTCCCCGGAGGCGCAAACTATGGCTACACCTTC

size: NA
V: TRBV7-2
D: TRBD2
J: TRBJ2-5
CDR3: CASSFQGLAGEAQYF
DNA: TGTGCCAGCAGCTTCCAAGGACTAGCGGGAGAGGCCCAGTACTTC

size: NA
V: TRBV16
D: NA
J: TRBJ2-7
CDR3: CASSQFISYEQYF
DNA: TGTGCCAGCAGCCAATTTATCTCCTACGAGCAGTACTTC

size: NA
V: TRBV19
D: NA
J: TRBJ2-6
CDR3: CASSKGRISGANVLTF
DNA: TGTGCCAGTAGTAAGGGGCGAATCTCTGGGGCCAACGTCCTGACTTTC

size: NA
V: TRBV7-9
D: NA
J: TRBJ2-7
CDR3: CASSSLAGTWYEQYF
DNA: TGTGCCAGCAGCTCCCTAGCTGGGACTTGGTACGAGCAGTACTTC

size: once
V: TRBV3-1/TRBV3-2
D: TRBD1
J: TRBJ2-3
CDR3: CASSKTGAGGTQYF
DNA: TGTGCCAGCAGTAAGACAGGGGCAGGTGGTACGCAGTATTTT

size: NA
V: TRBV11-2
D: NA
J: TRBJ1-5
CDR3: CASSLETDQPQHF
DNA: TGTGCCAGCAGCTTAGAAACAGATCAGCCCCAGCATTTT

size: NA
V: TRBV5-4
D: TRBD1
J: TRBJ1-2
CDR3: CASSPRQTGGARYGYTF
DNA: TGTGCCAGCAGCCCCCGCCAGACAGGGGGCGCCCGCTATGGCTACACCTTC

size: NA
V: TRBV5-1
D: TRBD1
J: TRBJ2-1
CDR3: CASSTRTGPYNEQFF
DNA: TGCGCCAGCAGCACTCGGACAGGACCCTACAATGAGCAGTTCTTC

size: NA
V: TRBV6-5
D: TRBD1
J: TRBJ1-1
CDR3: CASPPQGAITEAFF
DNA: TGTGCCAGCCCCCCCCAGGGGGCGATTACTGAAGCTTTCTTT

size: NA
V: TRBV5-1
D: TRBD2
J: TRBJ2-5
CDR3: CASSFSGPYQETQYF
DNA: TGCGCCAGCAGCTTTAGCGGGCCTTACCAAGAGACCCAGTACTTC

size: once
V: TRBV5-5
D: TRBD1
J: TRBJ1-5
CDR3: CASSPNPGQGPPQHF
DNA: TGTGCCAGCAGCCCAAACCCGGGACAGGGACCGCCCCAGCATTTT

size: once
V: TRBV5-6
D: TRBD2
J: TRBJ2-3
CDR3: CASSEGTSGTDTQYF
DNA: TGTGCCAGCAGCGAAGGGACTAGCGGCACAGATACGCAGTATTTT

size: NA
V: TRBV15
D: NA
J: TRBJ2-5
CDR3: CATSRDGYREETQYF
DNA: TGTGCCACCAGCAGAGACGGTTACAGGGAGGAGACCCAGTACTTC

size: NA
V: TRBV28
D: TRBD1
J: TRBJ2-3
CDR3: CASASLAGGISSTDTQYF
DNA: TGTGCCAGCGCTTCCTTGGCAGGGGGCATCTCTAGCACAGATACGCAGTATTTT

size: NA
V: TRBV19
D: NA
J: TRBJ1-2
CDR3: CASSRGQVSGYTF
DNA: TGTGCCAGTAGTCGTGGGCAGGTCTCTGGCTACACCTTC

size: NA
V: TRBV2
D: NA
J: TRBJ2-2
CDR3: CASSEHLPDIGELFF
DNA: TGTGCCAGCAGTGAACATTTACCAGACATTGGGGAGCTGTTTTTT

size: NA
V: TRBV5-1
D: NA
J: TRBJ2-2
CDR3: CASSLMLGQNGELFF
DNA: TGCGCCAGCAGCTTGATGCTGGGGCAGAACGGGGAGCTGTTTTTT

size: NA
V: TRBV9
D: NA
J: TRBJ2-2
CDR3: CASSVARSNTGELFF
DNA: TGTGCCAGCAGCGTAGCTCGTTCGAACACCGGGGAGCTGTTTTTT

size: NA
V: TRBV29-1
D: TRBD1
J: TRBJ2-1
CDR3: CSAKGTATYNEQFF
DNA: TGCAGCGCCAAGGGGACAGCTACCTACAATGAGCAGTTCTTC

size: once
V: TRBV5-6
D: NA
J: TRBJ1-6
CDR3: CASSSELEDSHNSPLHF
DNA: TGTGCCAGCAGCTCGGAGCTCGAGGACTCCCATAATTCACCCCTCCACTTT

size: NA
V: TRBV30
D: TRBD1
J: TRBJ2-7
CDR3: CAWSVTGYQGQGGEQYF
DNA: TGTGCCTGGAGTGTAACAGGATACCAGGGACAGGGGGGCGAGCAGTACTTC

size: NA
V: TRBV7-3
D: NA
J: TRBJ2-7
CDR3: CASSLGRIPYEQYF
DNA: TGTGCCAGCAGCTTAGGCAGGATCCCCTACGAGCAGTACTTC

size: NA
V: TRBV27
D: NA
J: TRBJ2-2
CDR3: CASSREAGELFF
DNA: TGTGCCAGCTCCCGAGAGGCTGGGGAGCTGTTTTTT

size: NA
V: TRBV9
D: TRBD2
J: TRBJ2-7
CDR3: CASSVPYPRTSGPKGPYEQYF
DNA: TGTGCCAGCAGCGTACCCTATCCAAGGACTAGCGGACCTAAAGGGCCCTACGAGCAGTACTTC

size: NA
V: TRBV10-3
D: TRBD2
J: TRBJ2-2
CDR3: CAISESTSGVTGELFF
DNA: TGTGCCATCAGTGAGTCGACTAGCGGGGTCACCGGGGAGCTGTTTTTT

size: NA
V: TRBV18
D: NA
J: TRBJ1-5
CDR3: CASSPSPGDIHSNQPQHF
DNA: TGTGCCAGCTCACCCTCACCCGGGGACATCCATAGCAATCAGCCCCAGCATTTT

size: NA
V: TRBV9
D: NA
J: TRBJ1-2
CDR3: CASSVVLPGDYGYTF
DNA: TGTGCCAGCAGCGTAGTCCTGCCCGGAGACTATGGCTACACCTTC

size: NA
V: TRBV20-1
D: NA
J: TRBJ1-1
CDR3: CSASLEGRNTEAFF
DNA: TGCAGTGCTAGTTTGGAGGGGCGGAACACTGAAGCTTTCTTT

size: NA
V: TRBV6-2/TRBV6-3
D: TRBD1
J: TRBJ2-7
CDR3: CASSTGQGWYF
DNA: TGTGCCAGCAGCACCGGACAGGGGTGGTACTTC

size: NA
V: TRBV19
D: NA
J: TRBJ2-1
CDR3: CASSIEDREQFF
DNA: TGTGCCAGTAGTATAGAGGACAGAGAGCAGTTCTTC

size: NA
V: TRBV2
D: NA
J: TRBJ2-1
CDR3: CASSTGEDEQFF
DNA: TGTGCCAGCAGTACCGGAGAGGATGAGCAGTTCTTC

size: once
V: TRBV5-8
D: NA
J: TRBJ1-4
CDR3: CASSLAVESNEKLFF
DNA: TGTGCCAGCAGCTTGGCGGTAGAGAGTAATGAAAAACTGTTTTTT

size: NA
V: TRBV4-2
D: TRBD2
J: TRBJ2-2
CDR3: CASSRRTSGDYTGELFF
DNA: TGTGCCAGCAGCCGACGGACTAGCGGGGATTACACCGGGGAGCTGTTTTTT

size: NA
V: TRBV7-9
D: TRBD1
J: TRBJ2-5
CDR3: CASSRFGGQLQETQYF
DNA: TGTGCCAGCAGCCGGTTTGGGGGACAGCTCCAAGAGACCCAGTACTTC